These 7 T cell receptor beta chains were sequenced from one sample in a study of blood T cell dynamics during melanoma immunotherapy (dated by TCRdb to 2019 to 2021). The time point label on this specimen signifies: week 3, after first cycle of checkpoint inhibitor. Preparation of the library involved the immunoSEQ multiplex PCR assay. The clones in this table, taken by TCRdb from immuneACCESS, are in-frame only. Not every clone is retained; where verified, under half of the shortfall comes from an unresolved V gene, and the cause of the rest is unknown. For this sample the table gives fewer than 9,500 clones, of which more than 65% were detected only once. The ten largest clones capture roughly 15% of the sample. The material was blood, obtained from a patient treated with checkpoint blockade. Every receptor here comes from a human donor with melanoma.

The rearrangement links TRBV14 to TRBJ2-1; 9 bases match TRBD1. Looked up from germline, CDR1 is SGHDN and CDR2 is FVKESK. V trimming: 3 bases; J trimming: 7 bases; junction bases outside the gene matches: 10. The CDR3 is 16 amino acids. The CDR3: CASSQRRDRVLNEQFF. CDR3 DNA sequence: TGTGCCAGCAGCCAGCGCCGGGACAGGGTCTTAAATGAGCAGTTCTTC.

The chain carries TRBV5-4 and TRBJ2-3; no reliable D call. Germline V gene lookup returns CDR1 SGHNT and CDR2 YYREEE (reference sequence). V dropped 0 bases and J dropped 0 bases, with 17 bases sitting between them. The CDR3 is 18 amino acids. CDR3 nucleotides: TGTGCCAGCAGCTTGGCCGATTGGGGTTTGGGTAGCACAGATACGCAGTATTTT. Protein: CASSLADWGLGSTDTQYF.

This clone was counted only a few times. The rearrangement uses TRBV7-8 and TRBJ2-7; D unresolved. Germline loops: CDR1 SGHVS, CDR2 FQNEAQ. The CDR3 totals 15 residues. With 0 bases removed from V and 10 bases from J, the gap between germline ends came to 19 bases. The CDR3 DNA sequence: TGTGCCAGCAGCTTAGCGGCCAAATACTACGAGCTTCAGTACTTC. It encodes CASSLAAKYYELQYF.

This chain links TRBV6-5 with TRBJ1-6, with 7 positions matching TRBD1. The CDR3 spans 14 residues. The germline gives CDR1 MNHEY, CDR2 SVGAGI. Trimming removed 4 bases from V and 7 bases from J; junction bases left unmatched: 4. CDR3 in amino acids: CASSWGQLNSPLHF. The DNA for the CDR3 is TGTGCCAGCAGTTGGGGACAGCTAAATTCACCCCTCCACTTT.

V usage is TRBV18 and J usage is TRBJ2-3; D gene uncertain. Germline CDR1 and CDR2: KGHSH and LQKENI. The CDR3 totals 14 residues. V was cut by 2 bases and J by 4 bases, with 10 bases left in between. Here the CDR3 reads CASSPTTPPDTQYF. DNA for the CDR3: TGTGCCAGCTCACCAACGACCCCCCCAGATACGCAGTATTTT.

The chain links TRBV21-1 to TRBJ2-7; the DNA was not used to check the table's D call, TRBD1. TRBV21-1 is reported as a pseudogene. The CDR3 length is 13 residues. CDR3 residues: CASSKEGQGEQYF. The CDR3 region has the DNA TGTGCCAGCAGCAAAGAGGGGCAAGGCGAGCAGTACTTC.

The J gene is TRBJ2-2, the V gene TRBV11-3; no clear D. The CDR3 has 15 amino acids. Germline loops: CDR1 SGHNT, CDR2 YENEEA. V was cut by 4 bases and J by 2 bases, with 11 bases left in between. Here the CDR3 reads CASSSRSPNTGELFF. The CDR3 bases are TGTGCCAGCAGCTCCCGCAGCCCAAACACCGGGGAGCTGTTTTTT.